The 30 T cell receptor beta chains listed next were all sequenced from one sample in a study of blood T cell repertoires in COVID-19. This table comes from immunoSEQ multiplex PCR, and its TCRdb copy is limited to in-frame clones, with some not included. The sample has 470,000 or so clones, roughly nine tenths seen once. Input material: PBMCs or T cells enriched from blood (not recorded which). The source of these receptors is a woman younger than 35 with acute COVID-19.

The genes are TRBV7-8 and TRBJ2-1, with 10 bases that match TRBD2. V was clipped by 1 base and J by 9 bases; unmatched bases: 6. CDR1 is SGHVS, CDR2 FQNEAQ, per germline. CDR3 length: 15 residues. The CDR3 nucleotides are TGTGCCAGCAGCTTAGATAAGCGGGGGGGCGTTGAGCAGTTCTTC. Protein sequence: CASSLDKRGGVEQFF.

V is TRBV6-5 and J is TRBJ2-7; TRBD2 matches 10 bases. Trimming cost V 7 bases and J 7 bases; bases outside gene matches: 10. This CDR3 spans 14 amino acids. CDR1 is MNHEY and CDR2 is SVGAGI in the germline V gene. This CDR3 is CASIPLAGVGEQYF. For the CDR3, the DNA is TGTGCCAGCATCCCCCTAGCGGGGGTAGGGGAGCAGTACTTC.

J is TRBJ2-7 and V is TRBV6-4; TRBD1 is a possible D gene (7 bases). Germline V gene data show CDR1 as MRHNA and CDR2 as SNTAGT. There are 15 residues in the CDR3. V lost 6 bases, J lost 0 bases, and 15 bases lay in between. CDR3 loop: CASRRDSFSSYEQYF. In nucleotides, the CDR3 is TGTGCCAGCAGGCGGGACAGCTTTAGCTCCTACGAGCAGTACTTC.

This clone has a handful of counts. The chain combines TRBV4-1 with TRBJ2-4; D gene unclear. This CDR3 comprises 14 residues. V shed 1 base and J shed 0 bases, with 4 bases lying between them. Germline CDR1 reads MGHRA; CDR2 reads YSYEKL. In nucleotides, the CDR3 is TGCGCCAGCAGCCAAGCTTTAGCCAAAAACATTCAGTACTTC. This gives the protein CASSQALAKNIQYF.

The J gene is TRBJ2-7, the V gene TRBV27, with D uncertain. V lost 1 base, J lost 6 bases, and 10 bases lay in between. Germline V lookup: CDR1 MNHEY, CDR2 SMNVEV (reference sequence). This CDR3 comprises 13 residues. CDR3 sequence: CASSLYSGGEQYF. CDR3 nucleotide sequence: TGTGCCAGCAGTTTATATTCGGGTGGCGAGCAGTACTTC.

The chain links TRBV3-1 (or the pseudogene TRBV3-2) to TRBJ2-4; D is perhaps TRBD2 (6 bases). From germline, CDR1 is LGHDT and CDR2 YNNKEL (reference sequence). Trimming left V 5 bases short and J 0 bases short, with 11 bases between. The CDR3 runs 15 residues. The CDR3 DNA reads as TGTGCCAGCAGCTCGGAGGGGCTAGCCAAAAACATTCAGTACTTC. It yields the protein CASSSEGLAKNIQYF.

V gene TRBV5-4 combines with J gene TRBJ2-5, with 9 nucleotides matching TRBD1. The CDR3 loop spans 14 amino acids. V lost 4 bases and J lost 1; bases outside the gene matches: 2. Germline V gene data show CDR1 as SGHNT and CDR2 as YYREEE (reference sequence). The DNA of the CDR3 is TGTGCCAGCAGCCGACAGGGGGTCCAAGAGACCCAGTACTTC. Residues: CASSRQGVQETQYF.

The rearrangement links TRBV7-9 to TRBJ2-4; maybe TRBD2 (5 bases). CDR3 length equals 13 residues. Per germline, CDR1 SEHNR and CDR2 FQNEAQ (reference sequence). V shed 1 base and J shed 8 bases, with 9 bases lying between them. The CDR3 sequence: CASSLGGYDIQYF. The CDR3 region has the DNA TGTGCCAGCAGCTTAGGAGGGTACGACATTCAGTACTTC.

The gene calls are TRBV14 and TRBJ2-5; D is possibly TRBD1 (6 bases). Germline V gene data show CDR1 as SGHDN and CDR2 as FVKESK. The CDR3 runs to 15 residues. V lost 4 bases to trimming and J lost 7 bases, with 19 bases between them. CDR3 in amino acids: CASSPNRVKGGTQYF. The CDR3 coding sequence is TGTGCCAGCAGCCCCAACAGGGTCAAAGGGGGGACCCAGTACTTC.

CDR3 sequence reads: CASSPQGPQTEAFF. The DNA for the CDR3 is TGTGCCAGCAGCCCACAGGGCCCCCAGACTGAAGCTTTCTTT. The chain has TRBV7-2 and TRBJ1-1; weak D call: TRBD1 (6 bases). From germline, CDR1 is SGHTA and CDR2 FQGNSA. V was pared by 5 bases and J by 5 bases, with 15 bases between. The CDR3 has 14 residues.

The CDR3 region is CASSSSRTSEETQYF. CDR3 nucleotides: TGTGCCAGCAGTTCGTCCAGAACTAGCGAAGAGACCCAGTACTTC. V gene TRBV6-5 combines with J gene TRBJ2-5, with 7 bases aligning to TRBD2. The CDR3 consists of 15 residues. V gave up 4 bases and J gave up 3 bases; unmatched junction bases: 8. Per the germline V gene, CDR1 is MNHEY and CDR2 is SVGAGI.

The rearrangement links TRBV29-1 to TRBJ2-3; the match to TRBD1 covers 7 bases. Germline loops: CDR1 SQVTM, CDR2 ANQGSEA. This CDR3 contains 15 residues. V shed 7 bases and J 4 bases; nucleotides not matched to a gene: 14. This chain's CDR3 is CSDPFRGRRSDTQYF. The DNA of the CDR3 is TGCAGCGATCCTTTCAGGGGGAGAAGGTCAGATACGCAGTATTTT.

The chain carries TRBV6-5 and TRBJ2-7, with 7 bases lining up with TRBD1. This CDR3 is 13 amino acids long. J lost 4 bases, V lost 8 bases, and 8 bases had no gene match. Germline V CDR1 and CDR2: MNHEY, SVGAGI. CDR3 sequence reads: CASQETGVYEQYF. Here the CDR3 DNA reads TGTGCCAGCCAGGAAACAGGGGTGTACGAGCAGTACTTC.

The chain joins TRBV12-3 or TRBV12-4 to TRBJ1-5; 9 bases line up with TRBD1. This CDR3 has 13 amino acids. The V segment lost 4 bases and the J segment 5 bases; nucleotides outside the gene matches: 0. CDR3 DNA: TGTGCCAGCAGTTGGACAGGGGATCAGCCCCAGCATTTT. It encodes CASSWTGDQPQHF.

This clone was seen a handful of times. The chain recombines TRBV3-1 (or the pseudogene TRBV3-2) with TRBJ2-1; 8 nucleotides match TRBD1. CDR3 size: 14 residues. Germline CDR1 is LGHDT and CDR2 is YNNKEL (reference sequence). V lost 5 bases, J lost 8 bases, and 8 bases stayed unmatched. CDR3 sequence reads: CASSFRTGYDEQFF. CDR3 DNA: TGTGCCAGCAGCTTTAGGACAGGGTATGATGAGCAGTTCTTC.

The chain couples TRBV11-2 to TRBJ1-6; no definite D call. Trimming took 3 bases from V and 10 from J, leaving 13 bases between them. CDR1 and CDR2 from the germline V gene are SGHAT and FQNNGV. The CDR3 totals 14 residues. CDR3 coding DNA: TGTGCCAGCAGCTTTGTAGCTGTAAACTCACCCCTCCACTTT. Encoded protein: CASSFVAVNSPLHF.

A single count supports this clone. The V gene is TRBV5-1, the J gene TRBJ2-2, with TRBD1 as a possible D gene (6 bases). V lost 2 bases and J lost 2, with 10 bases in between. Germline lookup yields CDR1 SGHRS and CDR2 YFSETQ. The CDR3 contains 15 residues. CDR3: CASSLVQGNTGELFF. CDR3 nucleotides: TGCGCCAGCAGCTTAGTACAGGGTAACACCGGGGAGCTGTTTTTT.

The chain uses TRBV2 and TRBJ1-1; 7 positions match TRBD1. Germline assignment: CDR1 SNHLY and CDR2 FYNNEI. This CDR3 is 15 amino acids long. Trimming at V came to 6 bases and at J to 0 bases, leaving 7 bases not matched to a gene. The CDR3 DNA is TGTGCCAGCAGCCTACTACAGGGGTTGAACACTGAAGCTTTCTTT. It is translated as CASSLLQGLNTEAFF.

The rearrangement joins TRBV27 to TRBJ2-7; 9 nucleotides line up with TRBD2. From germline, CDR1 is MNHEY and CDR2 SMNVEV (reference sequence). Losses at the gene ends were 4 bases for V and 5 bases for J; bases not matched to a gene: 6. The CDR3 sequence is 14 residues long. The CDR3 sequence: CASSSAGGTHEQYF. As DNA, the CDR3 is TGTGCCAGCAGTTCCGCGGGAGGGACCCACGAGCAGTACTTC.

This clone was observed once. This chain connects TRBV5-4 to TRBJ1-2, with D possibly being TRBD1 (5 bases). Germline-derived CDR1 and CDR2 are SGHNT and YYREEE (reference sequence). Between the trimmed V and J ends, which lost 7 bases and 2 bases, there was a span of 12 bases. The CDR3 is 13 residues long. CDR3 loop: CASENRQNYGYTF. In DNA form, the CDR3 reads TGTGCCAGCGAGAATAGACAGAACTATGGCTACACCTTC.

Concerning this clone itself: Given a much more abundant clone one base away, this may be a read error. The chain employs TRBV2 and TRBJ2-1; 12 nucleotides agree with TRBD2. CDR1 is SNHLY and CDR2 is FYNNEI in the germline V gene. This CDR3 comprises 15 residues. V was clipped by 4 bases and J by 2 bases; unmatched bases: 0. This CDR3 is CASSASGGAYNEQFF. In DNA, the CDR3 is TGTGCCAGCAGTGCTAGCGGGGGGGCCTACAATGAGCAGTTCTTC.

The rearrangement joins TRBV5-4 to TRBJ2-2; a possible D gene is TRBD1 (5 bases). The CDR3 runs 14 residues. The V gene lost 1 base and the J gene lost 4 bases, with 8 bases spanning the gap. Germline CDR1 reads SGHNT; CDR2 reads YYREEE (reference sequence). CDR3 sequence reads: CASSLQGGTGELFF. The CDR3 DNA is TGTGCCAGCAGCTTGCAGGGCGGCACCGGGGAGCTGTTTTTT. Full variable domain (missing parts from reference TRBV5-4 and TRBJ2-2): ETGVTQSPTHLIKTRGQQVTLRCSSQSGHNTVSWYQQALGQGPQFIFQYYREEENGRGNFPPRFSGLQFPNYSSELNVNALELDDSALYLCASSLQGGTGELFFGEGSRLTVL.

This chain uses TRBV5-1 with TRBJ2-2; D is unresolved. V was pared by 4 bases and J by 5 bases, with 9 bases between. CDR1 and CDR2 (germline): SGHRS, YFSETQ. The CDR3 is made up of 13 amino acids. This CDR3 reads CASSPPGTGELFF. CDR3 bases: TGCGCCAGCAGCCCCCCAGGTACCGGGGAGCTGTTTTTT.

The chain recombines TRBV28 with TRBJ2-5; 12 nucleotides align to TRBD2. Germline CDR1 and CDR2: MDHEN and SYDVKM. Trimming removed 6 bases from V and 3 bases from J; junction bases left unmatched: 14. The CDR3 spans 18 residues. Here the CDR3 reads CASSRTPLLAGGEETQYF. CDR3 nucleotides: TGTGCCAGCAGCAGAACCCCGCTTCTAGCGGGAGGGGAAGAGACCCAGTACTTC.

V gene TRBV19 combines with J gene TRBJ1-1; D might be TRBD1 (6 bases). The CDR3 loop spans 13 amino acids. Trimming cost V 2 bases and J 4 bases, with 8 bases left between them. CDR1 and CDR2 from the germline V gene are LNHDA and SQIVND (reference sequence). CDR3 coding DNA: TGTGCCAGTAGTATATTCAGGGGCACTGAAGCTTTCTTT. It yields the protein CASSIFRGTEAFF.

This chain links TRBV7-9 with TRBJ2-1; D gene ambiguous. Looked up from germline, CDR1 is SEHNR and CDR2 is FQNEAQ (reference sequence). The CDR3 runs to 13 residues. V lost 2 bases and J 9 bases, leaving 11 bases between the germline ends. The CDR3 DNA reads TGTGCCAGCAGCTTAATGTCTGGAGTTGAGCAGTTCTTC. This sequence encodes CASSLMSGVEQFF.

The rearrangement joins TRBV30 to TRBJ2-2; D is possibly TRBD2 (6 bases). V was trimmed by 4 bases and J by 5 bases, leaving 8 bases between them. Per the germline V gene, CDR1 is GTSNPN and CDR2 is SVGIG (reference sequence). This CDR3 contains 12 residues. The CDR3 reads CAWNAGTGELFF. The CDR3 coding sequence is TGTGCCTGGAACGCGGGGACCGGGGAGCTGTTTTTT.

This clone has more than one count but fewer than ten. The chain combines TRBV7-3 with TRBJ1-6; D is unclear. This CDR3 has 14 residues. Germline CDR1 reads SGHTA; CDR2 reads FQGTGA. Trimming removed 5 bases from V and 10 bases from J, with 15 bases in between. This CDR3 is CASSASVGRSPLHF. CDR3 nucleotides: TGTGCCAGCAGCGCTTCCGTAGGGAGGTCACCCCTCCACTTT.

The CDR3, as DNA: TGTGCCAGCAGGGGGGCTGAAAAACTGTTTTTT. Its translation is CASRGAEKLFF. This chain connects TRBV2 to TRBJ1-4, with D possibly matching TRBD1 (6 bases). The CDR3 length is 11 residues. Germline CDR1 is SNHLY and CDR2 is FYNNEI. V was pared by 6 bases and J by 7 bases, with 6 bases between.

The chain combines TRBV6-2 or TRBV6-3 with TRBJ1-5, with D perhaps matching TRBD1 (5 bases). V was trimmed by 3 bases and J by 0 bases, leaving 24 bases between them. This CDR3 has 20 residues. Germline V gene sequence: CDR1 MNHEY, CDR2 SVGEGT. CDR3 nucleotides: TGTGCCAGCAGTTATCAAAATGTCGGAGGGGTTTCGGATAGCAATCAGCCCCAGCATTTT. Its translation: CASSYQNVGGVSDSNQPQHF.